The subject of this entry is one T cell receptor beta chain. The antigen is unknown. The sample originates from a study of Graves' ophthalmopathy and Graves' hyperthyroidism. Looking at the study overall: Before any treatment was given, at initial diagnosis, peripheral blood was collected.

From RNA, the CDR3 regions of TCR beta chains were amplified and sequenced. The first-round RT-PCR employed HTBI primers together with the Qiagen OneStep RT-PCR kit. A multiplex PCR was then performed as the second round. MiXCR, run by TCRdb on the multiplex PCR reads, gives a single entry per CDR3 protein. Found here are 170,000 or so distinct CDR3 sequences, 39% of them singletons; the top ten hold less than 9.5%. The CDR3 has 15 amino acids. V lost 2 bases, J lost 3 bases, and 4 bases stayed unmatched. CDR1 is SGHTA and CDR2 is FQGTGA in the germline V gene. Findings of the study overall: Most clonotypes expanded in thyroid above 0.001 frequency were present in blood too.

PBMCs were density-gradient isolated from roughly 10 ml fresh blood. Material: peripheral blood. This TCR derives from a man younger than 45 with Graves' ophthalmopathy. The rearrangement joins TRBV7-3 to TRBJ2-7, with TRBD1 identical over 10 bases. Here the CDR3 reads CASSLAGTGVYEQYF. The CDR3 nucleotides read TGTGCCAGCAGCTTAGCGGGGACAGGGGTCTACGAGCAGTACTTC. The complete variable domain, with remaining parts taken from reference TRBV7-3 and TRBJ2-7, reads GAGVSQTPSNKVTEKGKYVELRCDPISGHTALYWYRQSLGQGPEFLIYFQGTGAADDSGLPNDRFFAVRPEGSVSTLKIQRTERGDSAVYLCASSLAGTGVYEQYFGPGTRLTVT.